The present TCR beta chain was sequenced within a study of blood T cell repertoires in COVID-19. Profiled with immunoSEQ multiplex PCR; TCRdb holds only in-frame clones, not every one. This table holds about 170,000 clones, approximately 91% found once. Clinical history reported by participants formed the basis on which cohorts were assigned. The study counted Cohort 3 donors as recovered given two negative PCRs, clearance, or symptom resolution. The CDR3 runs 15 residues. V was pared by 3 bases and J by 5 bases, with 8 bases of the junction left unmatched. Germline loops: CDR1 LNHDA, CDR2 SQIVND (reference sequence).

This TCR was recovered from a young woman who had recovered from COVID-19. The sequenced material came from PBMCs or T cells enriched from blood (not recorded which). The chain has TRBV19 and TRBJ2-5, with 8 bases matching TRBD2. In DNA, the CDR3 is TGTGCCAGTAGTATGGACTACCGGGAGGGTGAGACCCAGTACTTC. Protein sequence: CASSMDYREGETQYF. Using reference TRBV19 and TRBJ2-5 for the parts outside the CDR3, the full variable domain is DGGITQSPKYLFRKEGQNVTLSCEQNLNHDAMYWYRQDPGQGLRLIYYSQIVNDFQKGDIAEGYSVSREKKESFPLTVTSAQKNPTAFYLCASSMDYREGETQYFGPGTRLLVL.